Listed here are 8 T cell receptor beta chains from one sample, sequenced in a study of early T cells in non-severe SARS-CoV-2 infection. TCRdb reprocessed the 5' RACE reads via MiXCR and lists one record per CDR3 protein. This table holds around 61,000 distinct CDR3 sequences, roughly 10% found once. The sample taken for sequencing was whole blood. Receptor source: an adult who was a healthcare worker with PCR-confirmed SARS-CoV-2 infection or an uninfected control (not recorded which).

This clonotype was seen a handful of times. The chain employs TRBV6-2 or TRBV6-3 and TRBJ2-3; no firm D call. This CDR3 is 12 amino acids long. Trimming stripped 2 bases from V and 3 bases from J, with 3 bases between. CDR1 and CDR2 (germline): MNHEY, SVGEGT. The CDR3 protein is CASSYPTDTQYF. The CDR3 DNA sequence: TGTGCCAGCAGTTACCCGACAGATACGCAGTATTTT.

This clonotype was seen repeatedly, ten times or more. V is TRBV12-2 and J is TRBJ2-2; no check of the table's D call, TRBD2, against the DNA was made. TRBV12-2 is deemed a pseudogene. This CDR3 is built from 16 residues. The CDR3 is CASRLDLAANTGELFF. In DNA, the CDR3 is TGTGCAAGTCGCTTAGACCTAGCGGCGAACACCGGGGAGCTGTTTTTT.

This clonotype has ten or more counts. V and J are TRBV18 and TRBJ1-5, with D unclear. V was cut by 4 bases and J by 0 bases, with 13 bases left in between. The CDR3 runs to 16 residues. Germline loops: CDR1 KGHSH, CDR2 LQKENI. The CDR3 reads CASSLATGYSNQPQHF. The CDR3 coding sequence is TGTGCCAGCTCACTTGCCACGGGTTATAGCAATCAGCCCCAGCATTTT.

This clonotype was seen many times. The chain recombines TRBV7-2 with TRBJ2-7, with 7 bases identical to TRBD1. V shed 3 bases and J 2 bases; nucleotides not matched to a gene: 7. The CDR3 runs 15 residues. Germline V gene sequence: CDR1 SGHTA, CDR2 FQGNSA. The CDR3 region is CASSLVPDRAYEQYF. CDR3 DNA: TGTGCCAGCAGCTTGGTCCCAGACAGGGCCTACGAGCAGTACTTC.

This clonotype was counted a few times. The gene calls are TRBV5-1 and TRBJ2-7, with 12 bases that match TRBD2. Germline loops: CDR1 SGHRS, CDR2 YFSETQ. Trimming removed 8 bases from V and 5 bases from J; junction bases left unmatched: 17. This CDR3 has 17 residues. The CDR3 region has the DNA TGCGCCAGGAAATCCCAGAGGCTAGCGGGAGGGAACGACGAGCAGTACTTC. The encoded protein is CARKSQRLAGGNDEQYF.

The rearrangement uses TRBV5-4 and TRBJ2-5; 11 bases line up with TRBD2. Germline V CDR1 and CDR2: SGHNT, YYREEE (reference sequence). This CDR3 has 16 residues. V was clipped by 5 bases and J by 0 bases; unmatched bases: 6. CDR3 sequence: CASRPGLAAYQETQYF. CDR3 coding DNA: TGTGCCAGCAGACCGGGACTAGCGGCGTACCAAGAGACCCAGTACTTC.

This clonotype came up many times. The chain uses TRBV19 and TRBJ2-7; 7 bases agree with TRBD2. Losses at the gene ends were 1 base for V and 4 bases for J; bases not matched to a gene: 7. CDR1 is LNHDA and CDR2 is SQIVND in the germline V gene (reference sequence). This CDR3 is built from 15 residues. CDR3 nucleotide sequence: TGTGCCAGTAGTATAGGCGGCGGGAGAGCGTACGAGCAGTACTTC. This encodes CASSIGGGRAYEQYF.

There are many counts of this clonotype. The chain links TRBV7-9 to TRBJ2-7; no clear D. V shed 2 bases and J shed 6 bases, with 5 bases lying between them. Germline CDR1 reads SEHNR; CDR2 reads FQNEAQ (reference sequence). CDR3 size: 11 residues. CDR3 bases: TGTGCCAGCAGCTTACTGGTCGAGCAGTACTTC. Amino acid sequence: CASSLLVEQYF.